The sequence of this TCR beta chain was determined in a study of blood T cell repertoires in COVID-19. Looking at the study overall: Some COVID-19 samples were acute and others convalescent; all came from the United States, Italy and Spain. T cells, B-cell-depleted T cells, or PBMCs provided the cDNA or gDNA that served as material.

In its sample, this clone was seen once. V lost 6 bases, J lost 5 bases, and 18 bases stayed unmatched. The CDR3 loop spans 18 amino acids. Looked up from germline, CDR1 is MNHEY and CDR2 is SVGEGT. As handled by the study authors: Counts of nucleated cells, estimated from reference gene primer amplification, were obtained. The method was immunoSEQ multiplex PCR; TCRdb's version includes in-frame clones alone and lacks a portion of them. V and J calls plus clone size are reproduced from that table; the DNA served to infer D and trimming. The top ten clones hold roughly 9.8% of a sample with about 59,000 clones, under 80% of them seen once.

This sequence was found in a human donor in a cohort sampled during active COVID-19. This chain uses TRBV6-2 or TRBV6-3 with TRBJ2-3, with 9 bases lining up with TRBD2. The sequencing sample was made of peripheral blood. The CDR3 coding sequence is TGTGCCAGCAGCCAATCGGAGGCGGTAGCGGGAGTCGTAGATACGCAGTATTTT. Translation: CASSQSEAVAGVVDTQYF.